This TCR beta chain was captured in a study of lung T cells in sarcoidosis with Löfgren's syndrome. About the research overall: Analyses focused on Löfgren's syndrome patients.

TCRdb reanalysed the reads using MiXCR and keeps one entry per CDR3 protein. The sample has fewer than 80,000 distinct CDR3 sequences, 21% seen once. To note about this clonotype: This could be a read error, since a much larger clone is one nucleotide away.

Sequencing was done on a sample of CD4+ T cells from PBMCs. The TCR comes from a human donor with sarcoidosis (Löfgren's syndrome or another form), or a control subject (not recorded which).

The CDR3, as DNA: TGTGCCAGCAGTTCCGGGACTAGCGGGGTGGCGAGAGATACGCAGTATTTT. The encoded protein is CASSSGTSGVARDTQYF. This sequence joins TRBV12-3 or TRBV12-4 and TRBJ2-3, with 13 positions matching TRBD2. V shed 4 bases and J 5 bases; nucleotides not matched to a gene: 9. The CDR3 extends over 17 amino acids.